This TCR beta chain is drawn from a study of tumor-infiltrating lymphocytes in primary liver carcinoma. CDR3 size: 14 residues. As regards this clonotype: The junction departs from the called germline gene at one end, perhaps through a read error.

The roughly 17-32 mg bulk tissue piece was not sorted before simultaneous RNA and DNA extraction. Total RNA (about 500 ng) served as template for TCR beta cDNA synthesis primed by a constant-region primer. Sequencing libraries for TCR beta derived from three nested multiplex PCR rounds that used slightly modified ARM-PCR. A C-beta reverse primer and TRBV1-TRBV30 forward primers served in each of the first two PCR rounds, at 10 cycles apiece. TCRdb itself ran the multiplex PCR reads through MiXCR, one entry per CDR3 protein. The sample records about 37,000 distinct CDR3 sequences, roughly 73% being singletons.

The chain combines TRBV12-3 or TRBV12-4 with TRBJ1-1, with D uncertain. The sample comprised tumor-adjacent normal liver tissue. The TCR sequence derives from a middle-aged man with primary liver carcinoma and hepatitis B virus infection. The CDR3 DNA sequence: TGTGTCAGCAGTTCATCGCTGATGGGCATTGAAGCTTTCTTT. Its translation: CVSSSSLMGIEAFF.